The next 12 T cell receptor beta chains were all read from a single sample in a study of human T cells and chemical hapten exposure. Sample time point: pre-sensitization, week 0. Regarding treatment: therapeutic diphenylcyclopropenone sensitization with weekly scalp DPC. TCRdb redid the calling of the RACE reads with MiXCR, one entry per CDR3 protein. The table has 350,000 to 400,000 distinct CDR3 sequences, about 5.1% seen once. Sequencing used whole blood, obtained in connection with sensitization to the hapten diphenylcyclopropenone (DPC). These receptors all come from a woman in her fifties or sixties with alopecia areata. Some clones in this sample may be carry-over from other donors' samples.

The rearrangement uses TRBV28 and TRBJ2-7, with 12 bases identical to TRBD2. CDR1 is MDHEN and CDR2 is SYDVKM in the germline V gene. The junction had 3 bases not matched to a gene; V was cut back by 7 bases and J by 2 bases. CDR3 length: 14 amino acids. The CDR3 nucleotides are TGTGCCAGCACCCGGACTAGCGGGGCCTACGAGCAGTACTTC. It translates to CASTRTSGAYEQYF.

Only a few counts were recorded for this clonotype. The chain has TRBV4-3 and TRBJ1-6, with D hard to call. This CDR3 is 13 amino acids long. Germline lookup yields CDR1 LGHNA and CDR2 YSLEER. V lost 0 bases and J 7 bases, leaving 4 bases between the germline ends. The CDR3 is CASSQEFNSPLHF. CDR3 in DNA: TGCGCCAGCAGCCAAGAGTTCAATTCACCCCTCCACTTT.

There are a few counts of this clonotype. The V call is TRBV28, the J call TRBJ1-1; 12 bases map to TRBD1. Germline loops: CDR1 MDHEN, CDR2 SYDVKM. This CDR3 has 16 amino acids. The junction had 7 bases not matched to a gene; V was cut back by 5 bases and J by 3 bases. CDR3 amino acids: CASSRDRGREDTEAFF. The CDR3 DNA follows: TGTGCCAGCAGTCGGGACAGGGGGCGGGAGGACACTGAAGCTTTCTTT.

This clonotype was observed many times. Written as DNA, the CDR3 is TGTGCCAGCAGCCAAGATCAAGGGAGGGAAGAGACCCAGTACTTC. Translation: CASSQDQGREETQYF. The genes are TRBV4-2 and TRBJ2-5; 7 nucleotides agree with TRBD2. The CDR3 totals 15 residues. Losses at the gene ends were 0 bases for V and 3 bases for J; bases not matched to a gene: 4. From germline, CDR1 is LGHNA and CDR2 YNFKEQ.

This clonotype showed up many times. The V and J genes are TRBV7-2 and TRBJ1-5, with 8 bases identical to TRBD1. There are 17 residues in the CDR3. The germline gives CDR1 SGHTA, CDR2 FQGNSA. V dropped 5 bases and J dropped 0; count of bases not matched to a gene: 9. The chain's CDR3 is CASSRQGPPYSNQPQHF. CDR3 DNA sequence: TGTGCCAGCAGCCGACAGGGGCCCCCTTATAGCAATCAGCCCCAGCATTTT.

A few counts support this clonotype. The V and J genes are TRBV29-1 and TRBJ1-1; D may be TRBD1 (6 bases). The CDR3 is 11 residues long. CDR1 and CDR2 (germline): SQVTM, ANQGSEA. Trimming cost V 4 bases and J 6 bases, with 9 bases left between them. The CDR3 sequence: CSVVPGAEAFF. The CDR3, as DNA: TGCAGCGTTGTTCCAGGGGCTGAAGCTTTCTTT.

This clonotype has a count of ten or more. This sequence joins TRBV7-2 and TRBJ2-6; TRBD2 aligns across 9 bases. The CDR3 runs to 17 residues. CDR1 and CDR2 from the germline V gene are SGHTA and FQGNSA. The trim removed 6 bases at V and 0 bases at J, leaving 6 bases unmatched. The CDR3 loop is CASSWTSAFSGANVLTF. For the CDR3, the DNA is TGTGCCAGCAGTTGGACTAGCGCGTTCTCTGGGGCCAACGTCCTGACTTTC.

The V gene is TRBV4-2, the J gene TRBJ2-3, with D tentatively TRBD1 or TRBD2 (8 bases each). The V gene lost 4 bases and the J gene lost 5 bases, with 28 bases spanning the gap. The length of the CDR3 is 19 residues. The germline CDR1 and CDR2 sequences are LGHNA and YNFKEQ. CDR3 amino acids: CASSPRTGGSGTGGDTQYF. DNA for the CDR3: TGTGCCAGCAGCCCGAGAACAGGGGGTAGCGGGACGGGAGGAGATACGCAGTATTTT.

Only a few counts were recorded for this clonotype. This chain uses TRBV7-2 with TRBJ2-5; 13 nucleotides match TRBD2. Germline V gene data show CDR1 as SGHTA and CDR2 as FQGNSA. The CDR3 has 16 amino acids. The V gene end was trimmed by 4 bases and the J gene end by 1 base; junction bases not matched to a gene: 3. The CDR3 is CASSSGLAGVQETQYF. The CDR3 DNA follows: TGTGCCAGCAGCTCCGGACTAGCGGGGGTCCAAGAGACCCAGTACTTC. Using reference TRBV7-2 and TRBJ2-5 for the parts outside the CDR3, the full variable domain is GAGVSQSPSNKVTEKGKDVELRCDPISGHTALYWYRQSLGQGLEFLIYFQGNSAPDKSGLPSDRFSAERTGGSVSTLTIQRTQQEDSAVYLCASSSGLAGVQETQYFGPGTRLLVL.

This clonotype turned up a few times. The rearrangement joins TRBV6-5 to TRBJ1-2; 8 nucleotides align to TRBD1. The germline V gene has CDR1 MNHEY and CDR2 SVGAGI. The CDR3 runs 15 residues. Trimming took 6 bases from V and 3 from J; bases not matched to a gene: 9. CDR3 coding DNA: TGTGCCAGCAGCCTATCCCTGACAGGGGACTATGGCTACACCTTC. Translation gives CASSLSLTGDYGYTF.

This clonotype was detected ten times or more. This sequence joins TRBV9 and TRBJ2-3; the D is unclear. The CDR3 length is 14 residues. V dropped 0 bases and J dropped 2 bases, with 7 bases sitting between them. Germline V CDR1 and CDR2: SGDLS, YYNGEE. CDR3 amino acids: CASSVVVATDTQYF. DNA for the CDR3: TGTGCCAGCAGCGTAGTGGTGGCCACAGATACGCAGTATTTT.

The table lists this clonotype with many counts. The rearrangement links TRBV24-1 to TRBJ2-7; 7 bases fit TRBD2. Looked up from germline, CDR1 is KGHDR and CDR2 is SFDVKD. V dropped 5 bases and J dropped 5; count of bases not matched to a gene: 8. CDR3 size: 14 residues. The CDR3 sequence: CATSGPAGIHEQYF. The DNA for the CDR3 is TGTGCCACCAGTGGTCCAGCGGGGATTCACGAGCAGTACTTC.